The 2 T cell receptor beta chains presented below share a single source sample, sequenced in a study of siplizumab effects on memory and regulatory T cells. Some clones are missing from TCRdb's copy, which holds only in-frame ones; the method was immunoSEQ multiplex PCR. This repertoire shows about 94,000 clones, about 94% found once; its top ten account for 0.3%. Sequenced: non-Treg CD4+ T cells sorted from blood. These receptor sequences come from a human donor in good health.

This chain joins TRBV5-5 and TRBJ1-6; perhaps TRBD1 as D (5 bases). CDR1 SGHKS and CDR2 YYEKEE come from the germline V gene (reference sequence). This CDR3 region has 13 residues. V was clipped by 3 bases and J by 10 bases, with 11 bases between them. The CDR3 sequence: CASSWQGDSPLHF. The CDR3 nucleotides read TGTGCCAGCAGCTGGCAGGGCGACTCACCCCTCCACTTT.

The gene calls are TRBV4-3 and TRBJ2-1; 13 bases are a match to TRBD2. This CDR3 is built from 13 residues. Unmatched junction bases numbered 4, after V lost 4 bases and J lost 13 bases. The germline V gene encodes CDR1 LGHNA and CDR2 YSLEER. The CDR3 DNA follows: TGCGCCAGCAGCCGAACTAGCGGGAGGGCCCAGTTCTTC. Its translation is CASSRTSGRAQFF.